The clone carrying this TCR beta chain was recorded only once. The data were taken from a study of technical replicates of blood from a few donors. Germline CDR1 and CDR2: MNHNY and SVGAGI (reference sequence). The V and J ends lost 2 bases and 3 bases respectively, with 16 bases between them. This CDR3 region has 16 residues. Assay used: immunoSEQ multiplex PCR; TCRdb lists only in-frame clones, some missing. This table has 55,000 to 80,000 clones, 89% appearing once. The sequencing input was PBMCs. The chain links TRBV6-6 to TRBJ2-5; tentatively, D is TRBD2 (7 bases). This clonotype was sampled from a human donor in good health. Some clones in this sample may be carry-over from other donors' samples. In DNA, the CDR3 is TGTGCCAGCAGTTACCCGCGAGGGGGGGTAGAAGAGACCCAGTACTTC. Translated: CASSYPRGGVEETQYF.